This is a list of T cell receptor beta chains from one sample in a study of cytomegalovirus exposure and HLA in healthy donors. Sequenced by immunoSEQ multiplex PCR; TCRdb stores in-frame clones only, minus some. The repertoire holds under 200,000 clones, with about 79% as singletons. Sequenced material: PBMCs. The receptor set was obtained from a middle-aged man in good health and CMV-seropositive. CDR3s leave out the opening cysteine and the closing phenylalanine or tryptophan. The size entry is marked missing in some rows and otherwise reads once, few, many or a size class.

J: TRBJ2-7
V: TRBV6-6
size: -
CDR3: ASSTGTSDEQY

J: TRBJ2-2
V: TRBV7-6
size: -
CDR3: ASSYNQGTGELF

J: TRBJ1-5
V: TRBV5-6
size: few
CDR3: ASSFRDRTSNQPQH

J: TRBJ2-6
V: TRBV9
size: -
CDR3: ASSTRDTPSGANVLT

J: TRBJ1-2
V: TRBV6-1
size: -
CDR3: ASSDGGGYT

J: TRBJ2-5
V: TRBV5-6
size: -
CDR3: ASSETSIQETQY

J: TRBJ2-3
V: TRBV6-5
size: -
CDR3: ASKRTGGSTDTQY

J: TRBJ2-4
V: TRBV7-2
size: -
CDR3: ASSQRTGS

J: TRBJ2-1
V: TRBV4-1
size: -
CDR3: ASHPTGTGFDEQF

J: TRBJ2-2
V: TRBV5-6
size: once
CDR3: ASSFSGSTGELF

J: TRBJ2-5
V: TRBV11-2
size: -
CDR3: ASSTLPGQQETQY

J: TRBJ2-1
V: TRBV5-1
size: -
CDR3: ASSLGGGPGNEQF

J: TRBJ2-3
V: TRBV19
size: -
CDR3: ASGASGGADTQY

J: TRBJ2-4
V: TRBV15
size: -
CDR3: ATSREASGKNIQY

J: TRBJ1-1
V: TRBV4-1
size: -
CDR3: ASSQGTGGRVTEAF

J: TRBJ2-7
V: TRBV28
size: once
CDR3: AGQTGTHEQY

J: TRBJ2-7
V: TRBV11-1
size: -
CDR3: ASSLASTGPYEQY

J: TRBJ2-4
V: TRBV6-5
size: -
CDR3: ASRSRTVPKNIQY

J: TRBJ2-3
V: TRBV7-2
size: few
CDR3: ASSLAGGTDTQY

J: TRBJ2-7
V: TRBV5-4
size: -
CDR3: ASSPGESLYEQY

J: TRBJ2-1
V: TRBV11-2
size: -
CDR3: ASSSLDGDEQF

J: TRBJ2-5
V: TRBV7-3
size: few
CDR3: ASSPVGNQETQY

J: TRBJ1-1
V: TRBV28
size: few
CDR3: ASSLTDYEAF

J: TRBJ2-3
V: TRBV5-6
size: -
CDR3: ASSDLAAGGPDTQY

J: TRBJ1-5
V: TRBV6-1
size: -
CDR3: ASSALRGPTDQPQH

J: TRBJ1-1
V: TRBV6-5
size: -
CDR3: ASSARGRGTEAF

J: TRBJ1-2
V: TRBV2
size: -
CDR3: ASSARTGNYGYT

J: TRBJ1-2
V: TRBV2
size: -
CDR3: ASSQQGAGGYGYT

J: TRBJ1-2
V: TRBV9
size: -
CDR3: ASSVDAGTTYGYT

J: TRBJ2-2
V: TRBV6-1
size: -
CDR3: ASSGLQGINTGELF

J: TRBJ1-1
V: TRBV13
size: once
CDR3: ASSLVGQGYPEAF

J: TRBJ2-7
V: TRBV9
size: -
CDR3: ASSAPGTGDEQY

J: TRBJ1-1
V: TRBV6-4
size: -
CDR3: ASSDTPENTEAF

J: TRBJ1-2
V: TRBV5-8
size: -
CDR3: ASSQYRAQGYGYT

J: TRBJ2-7
V: TRBV5-6
size: -
CDR3: ASTDSQNEQY

J: TRBJ1-3
V: TRBV5-1
size: -
CDR3: ASSPAGSASGNTIY

J: TRBJ1-1
V: TRBV10-3
size: -
CDR3: AISESGGVNTEAF

J: TRBJ1-3
V: TRBV5-1
size: -
CDR3: ASSFAGDSGNTIY

J: TRBJ2-1
V: TRBV6-5
size: -
CDR3: ASNLAGGPISEQF

J: TRBJ1-2
V: TRBV5-1
size: -
CDR3: ASSPRTDPGGYT

J: TRBJ1-1
V: TRBV7-9
size: -
CDR3: ASSNQRTGVAF

J: TRBJ2-4
V: TRBV19
size: -
CDR3: ASNLQGAKNIQY